This entry lists 9 T cell receptor beta chains sequenced from one sample in a study of blood T cell repertoires in COVID-19. Assay: immunoSEQ multiplex PCR; the TCRdb copy retains only in-frame clones and omits some. In the table there are about 220,000 clones, 70% to 85% of which are singletons. The sequencing sample was made of peripheral blood. These receptors were collected from a man between 45 and 60 years old with active or convalescent COVID-19.

This sequence joins TRBV7-9 and TRBJ2-6; 7 bases line up with TRBD1. CDR1 and CDR2 (germline): SEHNR, FQNEAQ (reference sequence). The CDR3 loop spans 16 amino acids. Unmatched junction bases numbered 3, after V lost 4 bases and J lost 0 bases. CDR3 loop: CASSWTGLSGANVLTF. In nucleotides, the CDR3 is TGTGCCAGCAGCTGGACAGGTCTCTCTGGGGCCAACGTCCTGACTTTC. Complete variable domain (other parts from reference TRBV7-9 and TRBJ2-6): DTGVSQNPRHKITKRGQNVTFRCDPISEHNRLYWYRQTLGQGPEFLTYFQNEAQLEKSRLLSDRFSAERPKGSFSTLEIQRTEQGDSAMYLCASSWTGLSGANVLTFGAGSRLTVL.

CDR3 bases: TGTGCCAGCTCACGACTAGCGGGGGGGGAGCAGTTCTTC. It codes for CASSRLAGGEQFF. This rearrangement joins TRBV18 to TRBJ2-1, with 14 bases that match TRBD2. Per germline, CDR1 KGHSH and CDR2 LQKENI. Trimming removed 4 bases from V and 10 bases from J; junction bases left unmatched: 0. This CDR3 contains 13 residues.

The J gene is TRBJ1-5, the V gene TRBV6-6; 11 positions agree with TRBD1. J was trimmed by 4 bases and V by 5 bases; bases with no gene match: 4. CDR1 and CDR2 (germline): MNHNY, SVGAGI (reference sequence). This CDR3 spans 15 amino acids. The CDR3 region has the DNA TGTGCCAGCAGTCCCCGGGACAGGGGGAATCAGCCCCAGCATTTT. As protein: CASSPRDRGNQPQHF.

This clone was seen a single time. The chain is built from TRBV5-1 and TRBJ2-2, with 10 bases that match TRBD2. The V and J ends lost 0 bases and 6 bases, in that order; junction bases with no gene match: 2. Germline V gene sequence: CDR1 SGHRS, CDR2 YFSETQ. CDR3 length equals 15 residues. CDR3 sequence reads: CASSLELAGPGELFF. CDR3 bases: TGCGCCAGCAGCTTGGAACTAGCGGGACCCGGGGAGCTGTTTTTT.

The genes are TRBV7-6 and TRBJ2-3, with 9 nucleotides matching TRBD2. After removal of 0 bases from V and 0 bases from J, the junction contained 4 bases not matched to a gene. This CDR3 spans 17 amino acids. CDR1 is SGHVS, CDR2 FNYEAQ, per germline. The CDR3 loop reads CASSLAFTSGSTDTQYF. CDR3 DNA sequence: TGTGCCAGCAGCTTAGCGTTTACTAGCGGGAGCACAGATACGCAGTATTTT.

The chain employs TRBV5-5 and TRBJ1-2, with D possibly being TRBD1 (6 bases). Germline V lookup: CDR1 SGHKS, CDR2 YYEKEE (reference sequence). This CDR3 spans 17 amino acids. With 4 bases removed from V and 5 bases from J, the gap between germline ends came to 24 bases. CDR3 nucleotides: TGTGCCAGCAGCCCCGGGCCAGGTACCCTGGGGGCTTATGGCTACACCTTC. This translates into CASSPGPGTLGAYGYTF.

This clone is a singleton in its sample. This chain uses TRBV6-5 with TRBJ2-1; 10 bases map to TRBD1. The J segment lost 4 bases and the V segment lost 7 bases, leaving 4 bases of the junction unmatched. CDR3 length equals 14 residues. Germline CDR1 is MNHEY and CDR2 is SVGAGI. The chain's CDR3 is CASNRDRGYNEQFF. The CDR3 nucleotides are TGTGCCAGCAACCGGGACAGGGGTTACAATGAGCAGTTCTTC.

This clone was counted once. The chain uses TRBV24-1 and TRBJ2-2; TRBD1 is a possible D gene (6 bases). Trimming took off 9 bases at V and 0 bases at J, with 7 bases between the two ends. The CDR3 has 13 amino acids. The V gene's germline CDR1 is KGHDR and CDR2 SFDVKD. CDR3 in DNA: TGTGCCACCGGGACAACGAACACCGGGGAGCTGTTTTTT. This gives the protein CATGTTNTGELFF.

The chain combines TRBV5-8 with TRBJ1-2; tentatively, D is TRBD1 (5 bases). CDR1 is SGHTS and CDR2 is YDEGEE in the germline V gene. The CDR3 is 13 residues long. Trimming stripped 6 bases from V and 4 bases from J, with 13 bases between. CDR3 sequence: CASTAGLVYGYTF. Written as DNA, the CDR3 is TGTGCCAGCACGGCGGGGCTAGTCTATGGCTACACCTTC.